This TCR beta chain came from a study of cytomegalovirus exposure and HLA in healthy donors. Unrecorded immune exposure was likely among donors, who were nominally healthy when sampled. V was trimmed by 2 bases and J by 1 base, leaving 14 bases between them. CDR1 MNHEY and CDR2 SVGAGI come from the germline V gene. The CDR3 is 16 residues long. Amplification used 60 Vbeta primers and 13 Jbeta primers. Assay used: immunoSEQ multiplex PCR; TCRdb lists only in-frame clones, some missing. Among over 200,000 clones listed, approximately 70% were seen once. The receptor was derived from a woman aged 25-40 years in good health and CMV-seronegative. The chain uses TRBV6-5 and TRBJ1-2; a possible D gene is TRBD1 (6 bases). Specimen: PBMCs. CDR3 nucleotides: TGTGCCAGCAGTTACGGTACCGGGACAATTAACTATGGCTACACCTTC. Translation: CASSYGTGTINYGYTF.